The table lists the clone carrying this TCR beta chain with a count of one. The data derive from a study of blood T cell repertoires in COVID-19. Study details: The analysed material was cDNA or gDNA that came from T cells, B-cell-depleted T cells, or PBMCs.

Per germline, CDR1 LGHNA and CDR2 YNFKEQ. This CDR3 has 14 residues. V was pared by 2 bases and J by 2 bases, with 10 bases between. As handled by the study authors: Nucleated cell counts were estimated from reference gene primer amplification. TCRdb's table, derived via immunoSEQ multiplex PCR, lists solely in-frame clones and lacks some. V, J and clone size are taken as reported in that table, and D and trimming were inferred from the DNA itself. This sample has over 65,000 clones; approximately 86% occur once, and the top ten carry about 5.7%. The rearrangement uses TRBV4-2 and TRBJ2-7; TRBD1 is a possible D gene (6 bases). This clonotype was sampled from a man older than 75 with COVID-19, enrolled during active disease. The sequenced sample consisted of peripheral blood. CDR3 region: CASSQPGQTYEQYF. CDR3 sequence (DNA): TGTGCCAGCAGCCAACCTGGACAGACCTACGAGCAGTACTTC.